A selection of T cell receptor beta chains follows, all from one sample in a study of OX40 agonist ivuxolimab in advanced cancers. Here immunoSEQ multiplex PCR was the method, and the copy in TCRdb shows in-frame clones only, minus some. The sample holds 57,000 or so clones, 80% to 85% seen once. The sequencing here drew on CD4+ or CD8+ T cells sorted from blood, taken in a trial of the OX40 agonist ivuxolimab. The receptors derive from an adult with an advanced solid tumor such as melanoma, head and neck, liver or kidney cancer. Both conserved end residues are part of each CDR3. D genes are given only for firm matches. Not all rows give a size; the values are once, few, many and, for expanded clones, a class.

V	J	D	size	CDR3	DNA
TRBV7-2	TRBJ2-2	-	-	CASSPGPPGGNTGELFF	TGTGCCAGCAGCCCGGGACCTCCGGGGGGCAACACCGGGGAGCTGTTTTTT
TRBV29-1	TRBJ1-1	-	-	CSANSLNTEAFF	TGCAGCGCGAATTCGTTGAACACTGAAGCTTTCTTT
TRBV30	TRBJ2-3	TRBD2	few	CAFGLAGGKSTDTQYF	TGTGCCTTCGGACTAGCGGGGGGCAAGAGCACAGATACGCAGTATTTT
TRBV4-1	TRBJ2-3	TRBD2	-	CASSQDGSGTSTDTQYF	TGCGCCAGCAGCCAAGACGGAAGCGGGACTAGCACAGATACGCAGTATTTT
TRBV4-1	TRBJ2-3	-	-	CASSQDAGRADTQYF	TGCGCCAGCAGCCAAGACGCGGGGCGGGCAGATACGCAGTATTTT
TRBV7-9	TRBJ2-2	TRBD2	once	CASSPRGSGGAPPGELFF	TGTGCCAGCAGCCCCCGCGGTAGCGGGGGGGCCCCTCCCGGGGAGCTGTTTTTT
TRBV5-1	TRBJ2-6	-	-	CASSLAGRQSSGANVLTF	TGCGCCAGCAGCTTGGCCGGTCGGCAGAGCTCTGGGGCCAACGTCCTGACTTTC
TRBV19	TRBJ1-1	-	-	CASSPLTAGPDEAFF	TGTGCCAGTAGCCCATTGACGGCAGGCCCCGATGAAGCTTTCTTT
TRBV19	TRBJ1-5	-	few	CASSGTAHQPQHF	TGTGCCAGTAGCGGGACGGCTCATCAGCCCCAGCATTTT
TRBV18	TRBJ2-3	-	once	CASSPQGTSTDTQYF	TGTGCCAGCTCACCACAGGGTACGAGCACAGATACGCAGTATTTT
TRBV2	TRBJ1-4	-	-	CASSVEGGNEKLFF	TGTGCCAGCAGTGTTGAGGGGGGGAATGAAAAACTGTTTTTT
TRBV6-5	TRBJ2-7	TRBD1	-	CASSMGQGNYEQYF	TGTGCCAGCAGCATGGGACAGGGGAACTACGAGCAGTACTTC
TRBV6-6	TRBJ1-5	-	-	CASSATDSNQPQHF	TGTGCCAGCAGCGCTACAGATAGCAATCAGCCCCAGCATTTT
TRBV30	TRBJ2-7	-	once	CAWVTGYEQYF	TGTGCCTGGGTTACAGGCTACGAGCAGTACTTC
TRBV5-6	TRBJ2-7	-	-	CASSLRGPHYEQYF	TGTGCCAGCAGCTTGCGGGGTCCGCACTACGAGCAGTACTTC
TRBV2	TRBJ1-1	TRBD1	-	CASRFYTGGTEAFF	TGTGCCAGCAGGTTTTATACAGGGGGCACTGAAGCTTTCTTT
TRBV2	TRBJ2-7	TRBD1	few	CASKRRPGQGTYEQYF	TGTGCCAGCAAGAGGAGACCGGGACAGGGAACCTACGAGCAGTACTTC
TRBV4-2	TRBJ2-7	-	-	CASSQEYEQYF	TGTGCCAGCAGCCAAGAGTACGAGCAGTACTTC
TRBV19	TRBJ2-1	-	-	CASRPPWLEFF	TGTGCCAGTAGGCCCCCGTGGTTGGAGTTCTTC
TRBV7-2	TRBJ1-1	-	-	CASSTEGNTEAFF	TGTGCCAGCAGCACCGAGGGGAACACTGAAGCTTTCTTT
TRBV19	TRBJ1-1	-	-	CASSTQGRVAFF	TGTGCCAGTAGTACTCAGGGGAGGGTCGCTTTCTTT
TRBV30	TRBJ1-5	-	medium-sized	CAWTSQGFHQPQHF	TGTGCCTGGACCTCTCAGGGGTTCCATCAGCCCCAGCATTTT
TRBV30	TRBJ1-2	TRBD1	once	CAWSRTGGNYGYTF	TGTGCCTGGAGTAGAACAGGGGGTAACTATGGCTACACCTTC
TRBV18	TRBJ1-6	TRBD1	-	CASSPTGSHNSPLHF	TGTGCCAGCTCACCGACAGGGTCACATAATTCACCCCTCCACTTT